This TCR beta chain originates from a study of CD8 T cells in Susac syndrome. High-throughput TCR beta sequencing covered peripheral CD8+ and CD4+ T cells. As judged by recently defined diagnostic criteria, patients with Susac syndrome had definite or probable disease. Random hexamers were used to reverse transcribe the RNA input (roughly 0.5 to 1 ug). Across 54 Vbeta and 13 Jbeta, immunoSEQ multiplex PCR amplified TCR beta CDR3. Each CDR3 protein is one row after TCRdb ran MiXCR on the immunoSEQ multiplex PCR reads. The table includes around 90,000 distinct CDR3 sequences, 95% to 96% detected once. Germline-derived CDR1 and CDR2 are LGHDT and YNNKEL (reference sequence). This CDR3 contains 15 residues. V dropped 1 base and J dropped 5; count of bases not matched to a gene: 8.

V gene TRBV3-1 combines with J gene TRBJ2-7, with TRBD1 matching 7 bases. This TCR came from a human donor with Susac syndrome. What was sequenced was CD8+ T cells from PBMCs. The CDR3 spells CASSQGSAGGNEQYF. CDR3 nucleotide sequence: TGTGCCAGCAGCCAAGGATCGGCAGGGGGAAACGAGCAGTACTTC.